This T cell receptor (beta chain) stems from a study of tumor-infiltrating lymphocytes in primary liver carcinoma. This clonotype turned up a few times. Priming with a constant-region primer yielded TCR beta cDNA from 400 to 550 ng total RNA. Nested multiplex PCR, run for three rounds with slightly modified ARM-PCR, yielded TCR beta libraries. TCRdb used MiXCR to reprocess the multiplex PCR reads, holding one entry per CDR3 protein. Of about 22,000 distinct CDR3 sequences listed, around 80% were seen once; the top ten hold under 40%. Scientists recovered RNA and DNA together from around 20-30 mg of unsorted bulk tissue. The clonotype comes from a woman younger than 45 with primary liver carcinoma and hepatitis B virus infection. Material: liver tumor tissue from sampling region 2. Subset here: tumor region T2, inferior pole.

The CDR3 nucleotides read TGTGCCAGCAGCTTCGTCGATGCCACTGAAACCTTCTTT. Translation gives CASSFVDATETFF. The gene calls are TRBV5-6 and TRBJ1-1; no firm D call. With 2 bases removed from V and 14 bases from J, the gap between germline ends came to 19 bases. The CDR3 length is 13 residues. Germline CDR1 reads SGHDT; CDR2 reads YYEEEE.